The T cell receptor (beta chain) described here comes from a study of identical twins. General study findings and limits: Among monozygotic twins, out-of-frame TCR alpha sharing exceeded what models predicted.

With 3 bases removed from V and 0 bases from J, the gap between germline ends came to 12 bases. The CDR3 is 15 amino acids. The germline CDR1 and CDR2 sequences are LGHDT and YNNKEL (reference sequence). As regards this clonotype: Its antigen is still unknown.

TCRdb analysed the 5' RACE reads with MiXCR anew, one entry per CDR3 protein. The data show approximately 210,000 distinct CDR3 sequences, with roughly 7.1% seen just once and about 14% held by the top ten. These data were also filed under a second study, of T cells expressing NK-cell markers. As reported in that work: Sorted CD3+CD56+NKG2C+, CD3+CD56+NKG2C- and CD3+CD56-NKG2C+ T-cell subsets were beta-chain profiled.

This chain connects TRBV3-1 to TRBJ2-7; perhaps TRBD2 as D (6 bases). Sequencing input: CD8+ T cells sorted from blood. This TCR was recovered from a woman younger than 35 in good health. The CDR3 protein is CASSHIQGLSYEQYF. The CDR3 DNA reads TGTGCCAGCAGCCACATTCAGGGACTCTCCTACGAGCAGTACTTC.